This T cell receptor (beta chain) comes out of a study of brain metastases from non-small cell lung cancer. The method was immunoSEQ multiplex PCR; TCRdb's version includes in-frame clones alone and lacks a portion of them. This sample has 2,000 to 2,500 clones, with 80% to 90% found just once. Trimming pared 7 bases from V and 5 bases from J, leaving 12 bases between. The CDR3 extends over 13 amino acids. The V gene's germline CDR1 is SGHTA and CDR2 FQGNSA. The clonotype comes from a donor at least 40 years old with non-small cell lung cancer. The sequenced sample was tumor-adjacent normal tissue. The chain uses TRBV7-2 and TRBJ2-1; D perhaps matches TRBD2 (7 bases). The CDR3 DNA reads TGTGCCAGCAAATCGCGGGGGCACAATGAGCAGTTCTTC. Its protein product is CASKSRGHNEQFF.